This T cell receptor (beta chain) was found in a study of cytomegalovirus exposure and HLA in healthy donors. This CDR3 has 15 amino acids. In germline, CDR1 is MGHDK, CDR2 SYGVNS. V lost 4 bases to trimming and J lost 0 bases; unmatched junction nucleotides: 0. PCR primers comprised 60 Vbeta and 13 Jbeta primers. Profiled with immunoSEQ multiplex PCR; TCRdb holds only in-frame clones, not every one. Of approximately 150,000 clones listed, 80% to 85% are singletons. About this clone itself: What it binds is unknown.

General study findings and limits: The productive fraction for most TCR beta V segments was about 87% or about 30% in an earlier analysis. Analyzed later, most CMV-associated TCR beta chains appeared HLA-restricted. It was reported that the classifier diagnosed cytomegalovirus status with high specificity and sensitivity in both the original and validation cohorts. Later, TCR association rates were found to vary by HLA locus, highest for DRB1 and lowest for HLA-C.

Sequencing used PBMCs. The origin of this receptor is a male donor in good health and CMV-seronegative. This chain connects TRBV25-1 to TRBJ1-4; TRBD1 matches at 9 bases. CDR3 in DNA: TGTGCCAGCAGTGGACAGGGGGCAACTAATGAAAAACTGTTTTTT. Protein product: CASSGQGATNEKLFF.